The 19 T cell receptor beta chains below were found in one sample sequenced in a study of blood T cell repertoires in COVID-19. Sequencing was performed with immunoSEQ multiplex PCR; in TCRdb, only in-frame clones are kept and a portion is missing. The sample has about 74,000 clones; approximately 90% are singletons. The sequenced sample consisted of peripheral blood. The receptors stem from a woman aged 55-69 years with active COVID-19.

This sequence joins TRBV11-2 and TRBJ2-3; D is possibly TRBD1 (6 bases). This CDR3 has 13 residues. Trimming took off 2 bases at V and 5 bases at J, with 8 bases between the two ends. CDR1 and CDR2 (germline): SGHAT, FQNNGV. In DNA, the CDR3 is TGTGCCAGCAGCTTACGGACAGTAGATACGCAGTATTTT. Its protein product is CASSLRTVDTQYF.

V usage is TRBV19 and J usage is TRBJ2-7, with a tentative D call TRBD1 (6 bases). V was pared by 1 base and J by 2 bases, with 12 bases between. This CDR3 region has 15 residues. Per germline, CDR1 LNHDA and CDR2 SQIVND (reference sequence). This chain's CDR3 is CASSIGRQGTYEQYF. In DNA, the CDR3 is TGTGCCAGTAGTATAGGACGGCAGGGGACCTACGAGCAGTACTTC.

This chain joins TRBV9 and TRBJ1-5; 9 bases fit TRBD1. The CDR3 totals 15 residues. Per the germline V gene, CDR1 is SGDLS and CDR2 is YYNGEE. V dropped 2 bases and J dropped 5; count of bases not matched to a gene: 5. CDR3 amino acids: CASSVGQGRDQPQHF. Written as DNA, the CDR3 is TGTGCCAGCAGCGTTGGACAGGGGAGAGATCAGCCCCAGCATTTT.

CDR3 sequence (DNA): TGTGCCAGCAGCCTCCGGGACTTCGCACGGGCCCACAATGAGCAGTTCTTC. Translation gives CASSLRDFARAHNEQFF. This chain joins TRBV7-9 and TRBJ2-1; a weak D match, TRBD2 (6 bases). This CDR3 is built from 17 residues. The V gene lost 5 bases and the J gene lost 5 bases, with 22 bases spanning the gap. CDR1 and CDR2 from the germline V gene are SEHNR and FQNEAQ (reference sequence).

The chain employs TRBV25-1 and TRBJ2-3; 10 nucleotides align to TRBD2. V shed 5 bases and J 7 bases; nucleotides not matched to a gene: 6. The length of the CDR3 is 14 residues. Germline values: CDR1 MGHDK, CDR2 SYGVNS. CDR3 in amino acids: CASSLGSGRHTQYF. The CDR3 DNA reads TGTGCCAGCAGTTTGGGTAGCGGGAGGCATACGCAGTATTTT.

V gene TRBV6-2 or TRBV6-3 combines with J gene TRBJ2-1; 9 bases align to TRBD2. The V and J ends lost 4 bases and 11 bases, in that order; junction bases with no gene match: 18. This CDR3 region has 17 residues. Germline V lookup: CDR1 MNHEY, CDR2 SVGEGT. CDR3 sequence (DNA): TGTGCCAGCAGTTTAAAGACCCACCGGCTAGCGGGGTATAAGCAGTTCTTC. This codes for CASSLKTHRLAGYKQFF.

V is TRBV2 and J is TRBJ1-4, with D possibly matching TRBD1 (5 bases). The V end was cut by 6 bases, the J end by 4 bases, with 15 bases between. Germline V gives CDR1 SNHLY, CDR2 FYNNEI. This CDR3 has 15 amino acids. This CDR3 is CASSRQGFGNEKLFF. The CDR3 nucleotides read TGTGCCAGCAGCCGCCAGGGATTCGGTAATGAAAAACTGTTTTTT.

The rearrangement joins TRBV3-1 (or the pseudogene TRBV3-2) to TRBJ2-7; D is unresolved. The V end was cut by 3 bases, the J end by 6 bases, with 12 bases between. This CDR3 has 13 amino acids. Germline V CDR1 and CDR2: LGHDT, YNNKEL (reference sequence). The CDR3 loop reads CASSQSQTPEQYF. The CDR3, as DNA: TGTGCCAGCAGCCAGTCACAGACCCCCGAGCAGTACTTC.

The CDR3 sequence is CASSFSGSSYNEQFF. The CDR3 DNA reads as TGTGCCAGCAGCTTCAGCGGGAGCTCCTACAATGAGCAGTTCTTC. The rearrangement uses TRBV7-9 and TRBJ2-1, with 8 bases fitting TRBD2. The CDR3 sequence is 15 residues long. V dropped 3 bases and J dropped 0; count of bases not matched to a gene: 1. Germline CDR1 is SEHNR and CDR2 is FQNEAQ (reference sequence).

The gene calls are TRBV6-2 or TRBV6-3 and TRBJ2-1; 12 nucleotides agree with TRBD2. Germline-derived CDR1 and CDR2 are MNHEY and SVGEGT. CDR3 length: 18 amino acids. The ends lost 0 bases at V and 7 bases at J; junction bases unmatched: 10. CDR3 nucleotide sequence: TGTGCCAGCAGTTACTCGTTCCTAGCGGGAGGGCCAAAAAATGAGCAGTTCTTC. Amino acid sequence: CASSYSFLAGGPKNEQFF.

CDR3 sequence: CASSFLSGTGDDEQYF. DNA for the CDR3: TGTGCCAGCAGTTTCCTGTCCGGGACAGGGGACGACGAGCAGTACTTC. This chain joins TRBV28 and TRBJ2-7; 10 nucleotides agree with TRBD1. Germline CDR1 and CDR2: MDHEN and SYDVKM. CDR3 size: 16 residues. The junction had 10 bases not matched to a gene; V was cut back by 3 bases and J by 5 bases.

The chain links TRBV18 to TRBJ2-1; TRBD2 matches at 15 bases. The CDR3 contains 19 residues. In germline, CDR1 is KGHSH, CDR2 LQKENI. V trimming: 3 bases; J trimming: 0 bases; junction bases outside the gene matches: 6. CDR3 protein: CASSPGPGLAGGSYNEQFF. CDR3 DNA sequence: TGTGCCAGCTCACCTGGACCGGGACTAGCGGGAGGCTCCTACAATGAGCAGTTCTTC.

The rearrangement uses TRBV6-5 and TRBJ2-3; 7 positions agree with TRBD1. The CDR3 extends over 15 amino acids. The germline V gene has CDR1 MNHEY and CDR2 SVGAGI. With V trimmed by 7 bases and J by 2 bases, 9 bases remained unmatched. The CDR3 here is CASTTRDRFTDTQYF. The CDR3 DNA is TGTGCCAGCACTACTAGGGACAGATTCACAGATACGCAGTATTTT.

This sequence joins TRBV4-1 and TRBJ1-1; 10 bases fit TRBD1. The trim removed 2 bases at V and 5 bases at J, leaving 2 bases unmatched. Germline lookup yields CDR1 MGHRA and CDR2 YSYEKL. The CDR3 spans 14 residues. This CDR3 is CASSQPGQGTEAFF. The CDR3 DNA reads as TGCGCCAGCAGCCAACCGGGACAGGGGACTGAAGCTTTCTTT.

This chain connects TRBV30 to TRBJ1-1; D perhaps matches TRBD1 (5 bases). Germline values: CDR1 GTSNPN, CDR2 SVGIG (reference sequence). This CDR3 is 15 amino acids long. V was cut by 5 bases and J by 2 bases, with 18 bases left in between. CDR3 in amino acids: CAWALPWRGNTEAFF. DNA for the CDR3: TGTGCCTGGGCCCTTCCTTGGAGGGGAAACACTGAAGCTTTCTTT.

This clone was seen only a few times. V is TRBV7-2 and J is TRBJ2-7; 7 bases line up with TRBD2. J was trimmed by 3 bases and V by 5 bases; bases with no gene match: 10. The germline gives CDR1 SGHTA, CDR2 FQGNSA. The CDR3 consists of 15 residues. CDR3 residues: CASSPQTSRGYEQYF. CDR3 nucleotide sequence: TGTGCCAGCAGCCCTCAGACTAGCCGGGGCTACGAGCAGTACTTC.

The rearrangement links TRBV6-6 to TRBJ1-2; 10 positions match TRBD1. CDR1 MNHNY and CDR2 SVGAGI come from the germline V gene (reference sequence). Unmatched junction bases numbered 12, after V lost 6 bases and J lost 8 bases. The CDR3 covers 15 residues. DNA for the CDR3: TGTGCCAGCAGGCCGGGACAGGGGAAGTCCTCCGGCTACACCTTC. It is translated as CASRPGQGKSSGYTF.

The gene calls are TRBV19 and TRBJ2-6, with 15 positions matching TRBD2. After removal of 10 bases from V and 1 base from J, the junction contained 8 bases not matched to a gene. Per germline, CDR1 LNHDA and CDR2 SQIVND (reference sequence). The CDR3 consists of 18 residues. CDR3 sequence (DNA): TGTGCCACCTCCATGGGACTAGCGGGAGGATCTGGGGCCAACGTCCTGACTTTC. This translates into CATSMGLAGGSGANVLTF.

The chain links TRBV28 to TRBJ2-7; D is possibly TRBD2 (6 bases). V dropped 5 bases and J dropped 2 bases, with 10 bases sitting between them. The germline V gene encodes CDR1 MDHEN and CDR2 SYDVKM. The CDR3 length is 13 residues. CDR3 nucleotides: TGTGCCAGCAGTGGGGGGACCCCCTACGAGCAGTACTTC. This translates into CASSGGTPYEQYF.